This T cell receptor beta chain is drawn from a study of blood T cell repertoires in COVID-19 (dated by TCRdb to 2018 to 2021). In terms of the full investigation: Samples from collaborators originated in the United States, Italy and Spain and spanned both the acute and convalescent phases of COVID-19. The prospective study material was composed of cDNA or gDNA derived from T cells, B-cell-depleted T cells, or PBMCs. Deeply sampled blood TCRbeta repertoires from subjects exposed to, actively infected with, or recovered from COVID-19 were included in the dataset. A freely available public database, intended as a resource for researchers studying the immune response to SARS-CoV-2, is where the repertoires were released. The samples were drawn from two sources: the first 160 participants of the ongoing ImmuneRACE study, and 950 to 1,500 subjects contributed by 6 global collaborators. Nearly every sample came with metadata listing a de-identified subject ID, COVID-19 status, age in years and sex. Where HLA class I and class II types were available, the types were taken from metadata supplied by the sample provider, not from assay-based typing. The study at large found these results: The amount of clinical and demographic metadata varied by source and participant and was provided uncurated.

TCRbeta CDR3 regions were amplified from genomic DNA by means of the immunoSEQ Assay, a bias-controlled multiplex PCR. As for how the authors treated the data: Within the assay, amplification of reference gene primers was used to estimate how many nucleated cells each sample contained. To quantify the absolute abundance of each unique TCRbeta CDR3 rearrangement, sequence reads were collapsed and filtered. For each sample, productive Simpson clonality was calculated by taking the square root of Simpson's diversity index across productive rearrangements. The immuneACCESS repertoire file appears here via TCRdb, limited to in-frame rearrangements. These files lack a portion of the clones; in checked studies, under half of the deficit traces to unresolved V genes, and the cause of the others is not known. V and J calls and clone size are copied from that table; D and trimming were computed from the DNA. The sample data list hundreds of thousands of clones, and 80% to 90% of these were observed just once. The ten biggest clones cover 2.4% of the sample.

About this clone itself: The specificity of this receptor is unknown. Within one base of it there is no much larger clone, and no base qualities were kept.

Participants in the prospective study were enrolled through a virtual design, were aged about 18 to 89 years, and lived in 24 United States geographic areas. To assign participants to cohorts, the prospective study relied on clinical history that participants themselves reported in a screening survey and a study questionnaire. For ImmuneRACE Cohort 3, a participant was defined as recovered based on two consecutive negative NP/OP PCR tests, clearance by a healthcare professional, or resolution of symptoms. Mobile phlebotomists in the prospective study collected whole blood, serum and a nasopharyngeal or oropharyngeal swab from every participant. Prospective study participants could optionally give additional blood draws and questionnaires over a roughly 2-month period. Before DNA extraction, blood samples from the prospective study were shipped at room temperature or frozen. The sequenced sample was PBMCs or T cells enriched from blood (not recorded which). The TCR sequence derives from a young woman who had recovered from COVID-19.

DNA sequence: TGTGCCAGCAGTTTCGGGGACAGGGAACACGGCTACACCTTC. Its protein is CASSFGDREHGYTF. The sequence links TRBV28 to TRBJ1-2; 9 central bases correspond to TRBD1. The germline V end is reduced by 3 bases and the J end by 8 bases; junction bases left unmatched: 7. CDR1 and CDR2, per the germline V gene, are MDHEN and SYDVKM. The CDR3 holds 14 amino acids from the cysteine to the phenylalanine. CDR3 DNA is the only sequence kept; it has 42 bases, read in frame from the first base.